Presented here are 23 T cell receptor beta chains from one specimen sequenced in a study of human T cells and chemical hapten exposure (dated by TCRdb to the early 2020s). Libraries were prepared through RACE. TCRdb lists the instrument as NextSeq 500. TCRdb took the public reads, trimmed them with fastp at Q25, ran MiXCR for clone calling and kept in-frame beta chains. Rows with a matching CDR3 protein are joined into one entry that keeps the most common DNA and genes. The sample records more than 150,000 distinct CDR3 sequences, 24% of which are singletons. Around 2.5% of the sample is held by the ten biggest clonotypes. Interpreted using the paper, the time point label stands for: patch test 3, about 24 weeks after DPC sensitization. The treatment or condition label, read with the paper, signifies: therapeutic diphenylcyclopropenone sensitization with weekly scalp DPC. Sequencing was performed on whole blood, taken in connection with sensitization to the hapten diphenylcyclopropenone (DPC). The receptors come from a woman in her thirties or forties with alopecia areata. Some clones in this sample may be carry-over from other donors' samples.

A few counts support this clonotype. The rearrangement joins TRBV6-2 or TRBV6-3 to TRBJ2-5; the D gene could be TRBD1 or TRBD2 (5 bases each). CDR1 and CDR2 from the germline V gene are MNHEY and SVGEGT. The ends were cut back, 5 bases at V and 3 bases at J, with 7 bases in the middle. This CDR3 has 12 residues. The CDR3 here is CASSGTEETQYF. The CDR3 coding sequence is TGTGCCAGCAGTGGGACGGAAGAGACCCAGTACTTC.

Regarding this clonotype: A read error may be the cause here, since a much bigger clone is one base away. This sequence joins TRBV7-2 and TRBJ2-3; no clear D gene. The germline V gene has CDR1 SGHTA and CDR2 FQGNSA. CDR3 length: 14 residues. The CDR3 protein is CASTLRHTTDTQYF. CDR3 nucleotide sequence: TGTGCCAGCACCTTAAGACACACGACAGATACGCAGTATTTT.

This clonotype was counted only a few times. The chain recombines TRBV11-2 with TRBJ2-7; D uncertain. V lost 6 bases and J lost 6, with 15 bases in between. The CDR3 length is 13 residues. Germline-derived CDR1 and CDR2 are SGHAT and FQNNGV. The CDR3 region is CASRGGVRLEQYF. The CDR3 nucleotides read TGTGCCAGCAGAGGCGGTGTGAGACTCGAGCAGTACTTC.

The chain employs TRBV7-9 and TRBJ1-1; 9 nucleotides match TRBD1. The V segment lost 5 bases and the J segment 10 bases; nucleotides outside the gene matches: 8. From germline, CDR1 is SEHNR and CDR2 FQNEAQ (reference sequence). CDR3 length: 13 residues. CDR3 sequence (DNA): TGTGCCAGCAGCGGACAGGGGCCGGCTCTAGCTTTCTTT. Its translation is CASSGQGPALAFF.

The chain employs TRBV20-1 and TRBJ2-1; TRBD1 might be the D (6 bases). Germline CDR1 is DFQATT and CDR2 is SNEGSKA (reference sequence). The CDR3 runs to 13 residues. The CDR3 DNA follows: TGCAGCCCAACCCTTAACAGGGTCGCTGAGCAGTTCTTC. It is translated as CSPTLNRVAEQFF.

V gene TRBV6-2 or TRBV6-3 combines with J gene TRBJ2-7, with D possibly TRBD2 on 5 matching bases. Germline loops: CDR1 MNHEY, CDR2 SVGEGT. This CDR3 has 13 amino acids. V was pared by 7 bases and J by 6 bases, with 16 bases between. This CDR3 reads CASTLTREGEQYF. CDR3 nucleotides: TGTGCCAGCACTCTGACGAGGGAAGGCGAGCAGTACTTC.

V gene TRBV20-1 combines with J gene TRBJ2-1; D tentatively reads TRBD1 or TRBD2 (5 bases each). Looked up from germline, CDR1 is DFQATT and CDR2 is SNEGSKA (reference sequence). V lost 3 bases and J 8 bases, leaving 20 bases between the germline ends. The CDR3 spans 15 residues. DNA for the CDR3: TGCAGTGCTAGTATACGGGGACGCCGTGGGGATGAGCAGTTCTTC. It translates to CSASIRGRRGDEQFF.

This clonotype was found a few times. The chain has TRBV2 and TRBJ2-5, with 13 bases aligning to TRBD2. Germline V gene data show CDR1 as SNHLY and CDR2 as FYNNEI. This CDR3 is 15 amino acids long. V lost 7 bases, J lost 2 bases, and 4 bases stayed unmatched. In nucleotides, the CDR3 is TGTGCCAGCACGGGACTAGCGGGAATTCAAGAGACCCAGTACTTC. This gives the protein CASTGLAGIQETQYF.

The gene calls are TRBV2 and TRBJ2-1; 15 bases match TRBD2. CDR3 length equals 15 residues. After removal of 4 bases from V and 7 bases from J, the junction contained 2 bases not matched to a gene. From germline, CDR1 is SNHLY and CDR2 FYNNEI. CDR3 in amino acids: CASSGGLAGGNEQFF. The CDR3, as DNA: TGTGCCAGCAGTGGGGGACTAGCGGGAGGAAATGAGCAGTTCTTC.

The chain combines TRBV9 with TRBJ1-3; TRBD1 might be the D (5 bases). Germline assignment: CDR1 SGDLS and CDR2 YYNGEE. Trimming shortened V by 4 bases and J by 2 bases, and 16 bases separated the two germline ends. The CDR3 spans 16 residues. CDR3 DNA: TGTGCCAGCAGCCCCGTGGTGGCGGGGGCTGGAAACACCATATATTTT. Encoded protein: CASSPVVAGAGNTIYF.

The chain uses TRBV27 and TRBJ2-7, with 7 nucleotides matching TRBD2. The CDR3 loop spans 14 amino acids. The germline V gene has CDR1 MNHEY and CDR2 SMNVEV (reference sequence). After removal of 8 bases from V and 6 bases from J, the junction contained 13 bases not matched to a gene. In DNA, the CDR3 is TGTGCCAGCCGATTGGCGGGGGACCTCCTCGAGCAGTACTTC. Its translation is CASRLAGDLLEQYF.

The table lists this clonotype with many counts. This CDR3 reads CASSYGLAETQYF. CDR3 bases: TGTGCCAGCAGTTACGGCCTAGCAGAGACCCAGTACTTC. This sequence joins TRBV6-6 and TRBJ2-5; D is possibly TRBD2 (5 bases). The CDR3 has 13 residues. The germline V and J ends were trimmed by 2 bases and 4 bases, with 8 bases remaining between them. CDR1 is MNHNY, CDR2 SVGAGI, per germline (reference sequence).

This clonotype occurred a few times. The rearrangement joins TRBV20-1 to TRBJ2-7; no firm D call. Germline lookup yields CDR1 DFQATT and CDR2 SNEGSKA (reference sequence). This CDR3 spans 14 amino acids. With 0 bases removed from V and 0 bases from J, the gap between germline ends came to 9 bases. The CDR3 region has the DNA TGCAGTGCTAGAGAGCCCCCTCACTCCTACGAGCAGTACTTC. The encoded protein is CSAREPPHSYEQYF.

The V and J genes are TRBV6-6 and TRBJ2-2; weak D call: TRBD1 (6 bases). The V end was cut by 6 bases, the J end by 4 bases, with 9 bases between. The germline V gene has CDR1 MNHNY and CDR2 SVGAGI (reference sequence). CDR3 length: 13 residues. The CDR3 DNA sequence: TGTGCCAGCAGAGGACAGTTCACCGGGGAGCTGTTTTTT. Translating gives CASRGQFTGELFF.

This clonotype has only a few counts. This chain connects TRBV7-9 to TRBJ1-1; TRBD1 might be the D (5 bases). Trimming pared 8 bases from V and 1 base from J, leaving 14 bases between. Germline V gives CDR1 SEHNR, CDR2 FQNEAQ (reference sequence). CDR3 length equals 14 residues. The CDR3 loop is CASYISTGNTEAFF. DNA of the CDR3: TGTGCCAGCTACATTTCCACAGGGAACACTGAAGCTTTCTTT.

V is TRBV9 and J is TRBJ1-2; D gene uncertain. Germline V gene data show CDR1 as SGDLS and CDR2 as YYNGEE. V dropped 0 bases and J dropped 4 bases, with 16 bases sitting between them. CDR3 length: 16 residues. The CDR3 coding sequence is TGTGCCAGCAGCGTAGAGCCAGGTCTACTTGGCTATGGCTACACCTTC. It encodes CASSVEPGLLGYGYTF.

This clonotype was detected a few times. The rearrangement joins TRBV6-2 or TRBV6-3 to TRBJ2-2; the match to TRBD1 covers 9 bases. Germline V gives CDR1 MNHEY, CDR2 SVGEGT. This CDR3 comprises 13 residues. Trimming at V came to 7 bases and at J to 5 bases, leaving 2 bases not matched to a gene. CDR3 amino acids: CASTGTGTGELFF. The CDR3 region has the DNA TGTGCCAGCACCGGGACAGGGACCGGGGAGCTGTTTTTT.

This clonotype has a count of ten or more. V and J are TRBV29-1 and TRBJ2-7; 10 nucleotides match TRBD1. Trimming cost V 3 bases and J 3 bases; bases outside gene matches: 14. There are 17 residues in the CDR3. In germline, CDR1 is SQVTM, CDR2 ANQGSEA. CDR3 nucleotides: TGCAGCGTTGAGACAGGGGGCTCTAGCGGGCTCAGCTACGAGCAGTACTTC. This sequence encodes CSVETGGSSGLSYEQYF.

This clonotype has a single count. DNA of the CDR3: TGTGCCAGCAGCTTAAATACAGGGGGCACCTACGAGCAGTACTTC. Translating it yields CASSLNTGGTYEQYF. The J gene is TRBJ2-7, the V gene TRBV7-2; 9 bases map to TRBD1. V lost 2 bases to trimming and J lost 2 bases; unmatched junction nucleotides: 4. Germline V CDR1 and CDR2: SGHTA, FQGNSA. The CDR3 runs 15 residues.

The V gene is TRBV28, the J gene TRBJ2-7, with TRBD1 matching 9 bases. The trim removed 5 bases at V and 2 bases at J, leaving 7 bases unmatched. The CDR3 has 15 residues. Germline V gives CDR1 MDHEN, CDR2 SYDVKM. The CDR3 bases are TGTGCCAGCAGTCACTCCGGGACAGGGACCTACGAGCAGTACTTC. Protein product: CASSHSGTGTYEQYF.

The rearrangement joins TRBV27 to TRBJ2-3; 7 bases agree with TRBD1. CDR3 size: 17 residues. CDR1 is MNHEY, CDR2 SMNVEV, per germline (reference sequence). The junction had 6 bases not matched to a gene; V was cut back by 0 bases and J by 0 bases. CDR3 sequence (DNA): TGTGCCAGCAGTTTATCGTCGGGACAGTCAAGCACAGATACGCAGTATTTT. Translation gives CASSLSSGQSSTDTQYF.

The chain carries TRBV12-3 or TRBV12-4 and TRBJ2-4; D is perhaps TRBD2 (5 bases). Trimming removed 6 bases at V and 0 bases at J, with 24 bases between. The CDR3 sequence is 19 residues long. The CDR3 coding sequence is TGTGCCAGCAGCCACTCCGCCGGACTGGCGATTCTAGCCAAAAACATTCAGTACTTC. Translated: CASSHSAGLAILAKNIQYF.

This clonotype was recorded a few times. The gene calls are TRBV9 and TRBJ2-7; D unclear. Germline V gene data show CDR1 as SGDLS and CDR2 as YYNGEE. The CDR3 runs 14 residues. V lost 4 bases, J lost 1 base, and 12 bases lay in between. CDR3 nucleotide sequence: TGTGCCAGCAGCCCCCCGACCCCGTCCTACGAGCAGTACTTC. It is translated as CASSPPTPSYEQYF.